This entry lists 26 T cell receptor beta chains sequenced from one sample in a study of spatial heterogeneity in lung cancer. From the 5' RACE reads, TCRdb called clonotypes with MiXCR, one entry per CDR3 protein. Here the sample spans tens of thousands of distinct CDR3 sequences, roughly an eighth being singletons. Time point noted: sample taken at primary tumor resection. The study sequenced unsorted whole RNA from tumor, nontumor lung or frozen PBMC. The specimen comprised PBMCs, sampled at surgery. The source is a male donor with early-stage non-small cell lung cancer.

This chain uses TRBV29-1 with TRBJ2-5; 7 bases align to TRBD1. Unmatched junction bases numbered 6, after V lost 6 bases and J lost 2 bases. Germline CDR1 is SQVTM and CDR2 is ANQGSEA. The CDR3 covers 13 residues. The CDR3 is CSVDPGQQETQYF. CDR3 DNA: TGCAGCGTCGATCCGGGACAGCAAGAGACCCAGTACTTC.

The chain has TRBV28 and TRBJ2-2; no clear D. CDR3 length: 12 residues. Germline CDR1 reads MDHEN; CDR2 reads SYDVKM. Trimming pared 2 bases from V and 6 bases from J, leaving 4 bases between. CDR3 bases: TGTGCCAGCAGTTTACTAGCCGGGGAGCTGTTTTTT. It codes for CASSLLAGELFF. Supplemented by reference TRBV28 and TRBJ2-2, the full variable domain reads DVKVTQSSRYLVKRTGEKVFLECVQDMDHENMFWYRQDPGLGLRLIYFSYDVKMKEKGDIPEGYSVSREKKERFSLILESASTNQTSMYLCASSLLAGELFFGEGSRLTVL.

This clonotype occurred many times. The rearrangement uses TRBV6-2 or TRBV6-3 and TRBJ2-1, with TRBD2 matching 11 bases. Germline V gene lookup returns CDR1 MNHEY and CDR2 SVGEGT. The CDR3 has 15 residues. Losses at the gene ends were 6 bases for V and 3 bases for J; bases not matched to a gene: 4. The CDR3 DNA reads as TGTGCCAGCAGGCCTACTAGCGGGAGCTACAATGAGCAGTTCTTC. Protein: CASRPTSGSYNEQFF.

This clonotype was seen a handful of times. The chain joins TRBV5-4 to TRBJ1-2, with D hard to call. This CDR3 is built from 13 residues. V was trimmed by 7 bases and J by 3 bases, leaving 13 bases between them. Per germline, CDR1 SGHNT and CDR2 YYREEE (reference sequence). The CDR3 bases are TGTGCCAGCTCGGCGGATATCGACTATGGCTACACCTTC. Its translation: CASSADIDYGYTF.

The rearrangement uses TRBV5-4 and TRBJ1-1; tentatively, D is TRBD1 (6 bases). The V end lost 0 bases, the J end lost 0 bases, and 12 bases lay between the germline ends. The CDR3 loop spans 16 amino acids. Germline CDR1 and CDR2: SGHNT and YYREEE (reference sequence). CDR3 sequence (DNA): TGTGCCAGCAGCTTGGTCCCGGACAGATTGAACACTGAAGCTTTCTTT. This translates into CASSLVPDRLNTEAFF.

The V call is TRBV7-9, the J call TRBJ2-6, with D possibly being TRBD1 (5 bases). The germline V gene has CDR1 SEHNR and CDR2 FQNEAQ (reference sequence). The CDR3 contains 16 residues. V shed 5 bases and J shed 2 bases, with 13 bases lying between them. CDR3 loop: CASSRITGPGANVLTF. The CDR3 DNA reads as TGTGCCAGCAGCCGAATTACAGGTCCTGGGGCCAACGTCCTGACTTTC.

In nucleotides, the CDR3 is TGCAGCGCTGCCGGGGGACAGGAGAAGTACGAGCAGTACTTC. This sequence encodes CSAAGGQEKYEQYF. This chain connects TRBV29-1 to TRBJ2-7, with 8 bases aligning to TRBD1. J was trimmed by 4 bases and V by 7 bases; bases with no gene match: 12. Germline V gene sequence: CDR1 SQVTM, CDR2 ANQGSEA. The length of the CDR3 is 14 residues.

This clonotype was found many times. The CDR3 protein is CASGLETPGTF. CDR3 bases: TGTGCTAGTGGTTTGGAGACACCTGGCACCTTC. The J gene is TRBJ1-2, the V gene TRBV12-5; D not certain. Deletions cut 1 base from V and 13 bases from J, with 10 bases between. Germline CDR1 reads LGHNT; CDR2 reads FRNRAP. This CDR3 has 11 residues.

V is TRBV7-2 and J is TRBJ1-1; D might be TRBD1 (6 bases). V lost 5 bases and J 5 bases, leaving 18 bases between the germline ends. Germline V gene lookup returns CDR1 SGHTA and CDR2 FQGNSA. The CDR3 sequence is 15 residues long. Here the CDR3 reads CASSPTYRVRTEAFF. CDR3 sequence (DNA): TGTGCCAGCAGCCCCACTTACAGGGTGCGGACTGAAGCTTTCTTT.

The chain combines TRBV7-9 with TRBJ1-2, with D maybe TRBD1 (6 bases). CDR1 is SEHNR, CDR2 FQNEAQ, per germline (reference sequence). The CDR3 totals 15 residues. The V gene lost 1 base and the J gene lost 6 bases, with 15 bases spanning the gap. The CDR3 DNA sequence: TGTGCCAGCAGCTTAGACGCACAGGGCACGAATGGCTACACCTTC. This translates into CASSLDAQGTNGYTF.

This clonotype occurred many times. The chain recombines TRBV29-1 with TRBJ2-1; 9 bases agree with TRBD2. CDR3 length: 13 amino acids. V shed 7 bases, J shed 4 bases, and the junction held 5 bases outside the gene matches. The germline CDR1 and CDR2 sequences are SQVTM and ANQGSEA. The CDR3 protein is CSATSGAYNEQFF. The CDR3 nucleotides read TGCAGCGCGACTAGCGGAGCTTACAATGAGCAGTTCTTC.

This CDR3 reads CASAAARDTGELFF. In nucleotides, the CDR3 is TGTGCCAGTGCCGCTGCGAGGGACACCGGGGAGCTGTTTTTT. The chain is built from TRBV11-2 and TRBJ2-2; the D gene is possibly TRBD2 (5 bases). The CDR3 length is 14 residues. CDR1 SGHAT and CDR2 FQNNGV come from the germline V gene. V was clipped by 9 bases and J by 3 bases, with 14 bases between them. The variable domain in full, completed from reference TRBV11-2 and TRBJ2-2, reads EAGVAQSPRYKIIEKRQSVAFWCNPISGHATLYWYQQILGQGPKLLIQFQNNGVVDDSQLPKDRFSAERLKGVDSTLKIQPAKLEDSAVYLCASAAARDTGELFFGEGSRLTVL.

The chain has TRBV6-5 and TRBJ1-1; possible D gene TRBD1, 6 bases. The germline V and J ends were trimmed by 4 bases and 8 bases, with 8 bases remaining between them. The CDR3 runs to 11 residues. Germline V lookup: CDR1 MNHEY, CDR2 SVGAGI. CDR3 loop: CASSFDREAFF. The DNA of the CDR3 is TGTGCCAGCAGTTTCGACAGGGAAGCTTTCTTT.

At least ten counts were recorded for this clonotype. V is TRBV9 and J is TRBJ2-7; TRBD2 matches at 9 bases. CDR1 and CDR2 (germline): SGDLS, YYNGEE. The CDR3 contains 14 residues. With V trimmed by 1 base and J by 7 bases, 6 bases remained unmatched. The CDR3 coding sequence is TGTGCCAGCAGCGTACTAGCGGGAATGGAGGAGCAGTACTTC. Amino acids: CASSVLAGMEEQYF.

This clonotype was detected many times. V usage is TRBV7-2 and J usage is TRBJ1-5; D unclear. The ends were cut back, 1 base at V and 9 bases at J, with 10 bases in the middle. In germline, CDR1 is SGHTA, CDR2 FQGNSA. The CDR3 is 13 residues long. The CDR3 here is CASSLDRETPQHF. The CDR3 nucleotides are TGTGCCAGCAGCTTAGATAGGGAAACGCCCCAGCATTTT.

This clonotype was seen more than once but under ten times. V is TRBV7-8 and J is TRBJ2-1, with 12 positions matching TRBD2. Germline CDR1 and CDR2: SGHVS and FQNEAQ. The V segment lost 6 bases and the J segment 7 bases; nucleotides outside the gene matches: 16. The CDR3 contains 18 residues. The CDR3 protein is CASSHPPQLAGGWNEQFF. CDR3 coding DNA: TGTGCCAGCAGTCATCCACCCCAACTAGCGGGGGGATGGAATGAGCAGTTCTTC.

At least ten counts were recorded for this clonotype. The chain recombines TRBV6-5 with TRBJ2-7; TRBD1 matches at 9 bases. Trimming took 7 bases from V and 4 from J; bases not matched to a gene: 8. Per germline, CDR1 MNHEY and CDR2 SVGAGI. This CDR3 is 14 amino acids long. This CDR3 is CASTGTGTPYEQYF. For the CDR3, the DNA is TGTGCCAGCACCGGGACAGGGACTCCGTACGAGCAGTACTTC.

This clonotype was seen more than once but under ten times. This chain connects TRBV7-9 to TRBJ1-6; D gene uncertain. The V and J ends lost 3 bases and 7 bases respectively, with 7 bases between them. Per germline, CDR1 SEHNR and CDR2 FQNEAQ (reference sequence). The CDR3 contains 13 residues. CDR3 sequence (DNA): TGTGCCAGCAGCTTCGGAGGAAATTCACCCCTCCACTTT. It translates to CASSFGGNSPLHF.

The sample holds many counts of this clonotype. The V gene is TRBV28, the J gene TRBJ1-5, with 10 nucleotides matching TRBD1. CDR1 is MDHEN and CDR2 is SYDVKM in the germline V gene. CDR3 size: 15 residues. The V and J ends lost 2 bases and 6 bases, in that order; junction bases with no gene match: 4. CDR3 sequence: CASSLGGQGIQPQHF. In nucleotides, the CDR3 is TGTGCCAGCAGTTTAGGGGGACAGGGGATTCAGCCCCAGCATTTT.

Only a few counts were recorded for this clonotype. J is TRBJ1-4 and V is TRBV7-9; D remains unclear. CDR3 size: 12 residues. The V gene lost 6 bases and the J gene lost 5 bases, with 7 bases spanning the gap. From germline, CDR1 is SEHNR and CDR2 FQNEAQ (reference sequence). For the CDR3, the DNA is TGTGCCAGCAGGGAGCAGAATGAAAAACTGTTTTTT. This translates into CASREQNEKLFF.

The chain carries TRBV23-1 and TRBJ2-5; 11 nucleotides line up with TRBD2. TRBV23-1 is an open reading frame, and its role is uncertain. V was clipped by 2 bases and J by 5 bases; unmatched bases: 13. The CDR3 is 18 residues long. Written as DNA, the CDR3 is TGCGCCAGCAGTCAACACCACACTAGCGGGAGAGTCCAGGAGACCCAGTACTTC. This sequence encodes CASSQHHTSGRVQETQYF.

The V gene is TRBV28, the J gene TRBJ2-7; D perhaps matches TRBD2 (6 bases). CDR1 and CDR2 from the germline V gene are MDHEN and SYDVKM. This CDR3 spans 15 amino acids. Between the trimmed V and J ends, which lost 6 bases and 0 bases, there was a span of 15 bases. CDR3 residues: CASSSGGTASYEQYF. The CDR3 DNA sequence: TGTGCCAGCAGCTCGGGCGGGACTGCCTCCTACGAGCAGTACTTC.

This clonotype has only a few counts. The rearrangement links TRBV11-3 to TRBJ1-1; D unresolved. CDR1 and CDR2 (germline): SGHNT, YENEEA. The CDR3 runs to 13 residues. Deletions cut 2 bases from V and 4 bases from J, with 8 bases between. The CDR3 DNA sequence: TGTGCCAGCAGCTTATCTCTAAGCACTGAAGCTTTCTTT. Its translation is CASSLSLSTEAFF.

This clonotype appeared many times. The chain combines TRBV4-3 with TRBJ1-6; D ambiguous. Trimming took 0 bases from V and 7 from J, leaving 13 bases between them. The CDR3 consists of 16 residues. Germline values: CDR1 LGHNA, CDR2 YSLEER. CDR3 nucleotide sequence: TGCGCCAGCAGCCAAGATCCTGGGATAGCGAATTCACCCCTCCACTTT. Translated, it gives CASSQDPGIANSPLHF.

The chain joins TRBV5-1 to TRBJ1-5, with 10 bases aligning to TRBD1. The CDR3 is made up of 14 amino acids. The germline V gene has CDR1 SGHRS and CDR2 YFSETQ. J lost 5 bases, V lost 3 bases, and 2 bases had no gene match. The CDR3 DNA reads TGCGCCAGCAGCTCCGGACAGGGGGATCAGCCCCAGCATTTT. Protein product: CASSSGQGDQPQHF.

This clonotype was found a few times. The DNA for the CDR3 is TGTGCCAGCAGCTCACAGGGAGATAATTCACCCCTCCACTTT. It translates to CASSSQGDNSPLHF. The rearrangement links TRBV7-3 to TRBJ1-6; D might be TRBD1 (6 bases). V dropped 4 bases and J dropped 5 bases, with 9 bases sitting between them. The CDR3 is 14 amino acids. CDR1 SGHTA and CDR2 FQGTGA come from the germline V gene.